This T cell receptor beta chain was obtained from a study of Graves' ophthalmopathy and Graves' hyperthyroidism. For repertoire sequencing, the TCR beta CDR3 regions were amplified from RNA transcripts. First-round RT-PCR with HTBI primers preceded a second-round multiplex PCR. TCRdb redid the calling of the multiplex PCR reads with MiXCR, one entry per CDR3 protein. The table lists 600,000 to 700,000 distinct CDR3 sequences, roughly 41% of them singletons. Between the trimmed V and J ends, which lost 0 bases and 4 bases, there was a span of 9 bases. CDR1 and CDR2 from the germline V gene are LGHDT and YNNKEL (reference sequence). There are 14 residues in the CDR3. In this sample, this clonotype turned up many times. Its specificity is unknown. PBMCs were isolated by Ficoll-Paque density gradient centrifugation, using 7.5 to 10 ml of fresh peripheral blood as the starting material. Study-wide points: The model reached 70.59% sensitivity and about 72% specificity for predicting ophthalmopathy progression.

V gene TRBV3-1 combines with J gene TRBJ1-2; D might be TRBD1 (5 bases). The sequence was collected from an adult man with Graves' ophthalmopathy. Sequencing was carried out using peripheral blood. The CDR3 coding sequence is TGTGCCAGCAGCCAAGATGGGGCCCGCTATGGCTACACCTTC. Translated: CASSQDGARYGYTF.